The entry below describes one TCR beta chain. This sample stems from a study of neoadjuvant anti-PD-1 for oral cavity cancer. Across the study: Patients mostly received three to four biweekly nivolumab doses at 3 mg/kg before surgery. Around day 43, patients without progression received a fourth nivolumab dose before surgery.

The germline V gene has CDR1 LNHDA and CDR2 SQIVND (reference sequence). V lost 5 bases and J 5 bases, leaving 12 bases between the germline ends. The CDR3 spans 14 residues. PBMC libraries mostly used about 490 ng of input genomic DNA, with six replicates per sample. TCRdb's copy holds only in-frame clones and misses some; the assay was immunoSEQ multiplex PCR. This table holds tens of thousands of clones, 84% found once. This receptor was taken from a person between 40 and 80 years old with oral cavity squamous cell carcinoma. Sample: PBMCs, taken before nivolumab (anti-PD-1) treatment. The chain employs TRBV19 and TRBJ1-4; D is ambiguous. The CDR3: CASSPTYRNEKLFF. CDR3 sequence (DNA): TGTGCCAGTAGTCCGACCTACCGGAATGAAAAACTGTTTTTT.